These T cell receptor beta chains were read from a single sample in a study of T cells after yellow fever vaccination. TCRdb analysed the 5' RACE reads with MiXCR anew, one entry per CDR3 protein. The profile shows roughly 310,000 distinct CDR3 sequences, more than 3% of them singletons. Sequencing used PBMCs, obtained on the day of the yellow fever booster vaccination. The receptors originated from a young man who received the YFV17D yellow fever vaccine. CDR3s leave out the opening cysteine and the closing phenylalanine or tryptophan. A D gene is named only where the DNA matches it firmly. Only some rows state a clone size, as once, few, many or a class for expanded clones.

cdr3_aa: ASSLPGGDQPQH
v_call: TRBV12-3/TRBV12-4
d_call: NA
clone_size: NA
j_call: TRBJ1-5

cdr3_aa: AISGRQNTEAF
v_call: TRBV10-3
d_call: NA
clone_size: many
j_call: TRBJ1-1

cdr3_aa: ASSVQGDAYNEQF
v_call: TRBV19
d_call: NA
clone_size: few
j_call: TRBJ2-1

cdr3_aa: SARETGRNTGELF
v_call: TRBV20-1
d_call: NA
clone_size: many
j_call: TRBJ2-2

cdr3_aa: SARDTSYEQY
v_call: TRBV20-1
d_call: NA
clone_size: few
j_call: TRBJ2-7

cdr3_aa: ASSYPRGGQKTQY
v_call: TRBV6-2/TRBV6-3
d_call: NA
clone_size: many
j_call: TRBJ2-5

cdr3_aa: ASSLGTGGDNEQF
v_call: TRBV5-1
d_call: TRBD1
clone_size: many
j_call: TRBJ2-1

cdr3_aa: ASSKRDSQETQY
v_call: TRBV12-3/TRBV12-4
d_call: TRBD1
clone_size: few
j_call: TRBJ2-5

cdr3_aa: ASSLVAGTGANVLT
v_call: TRBV5-1
d_call: NA
clone_size: few
j_call: TRBJ2-6

cdr3_aa: ASSRTDLGIQY
v_call: TRBV3-1
d_call: NA
clone_size: many
j_call: TRBJ2-4

cdr3_aa: ASSPPGPGGANTGELF
v_call: TRBV18
d_call: NA
clone_size: few
j_call: TRBJ2-2

cdr3_aa: ASSLTSVLGTEAF
v_call: TRBV5-1
d_call: NA
clone_size: NA
j_call: TRBJ1-1

cdr3_aa: SVTSRTDTQY
v_call: TRBV20-1
d_call: TRBD2
clone_size: few
j_call: TRBJ2-3

cdr3_aa: AISPSPGRDEQY
v_call: TRBV10-3
d_call: NA
clone_size: NA
j_call: TRBJ2-7

cdr3_aa: ASSPRGDTAEAF
v_call: TRBV9
d_call: NA
clone_size: many
j_call: TRBJ1-1

cdr3_aa: ATRGVDKNIQY
v_call: TRBV7-9
d_call: NA
clone_size: few
j_call: TRBJ2-4

cdr3_aa: ASSLTRGQSYPRETQY
v_call: TRBV7-9
d_call: NA
clone_size: many
j_call: TRBJ2-5

cdr3_aa: ASLLGGMSNQPQH
v_call: TRBV21-1
d_call: NA
clone_size: NA
j_call: TRBJ1-5

cdr3_aa: SASTGIETQY
v_call: TRBV20-1
d_call: NA
clone_size: NA
j_call: TRBJ2-5

cdr3_aa: ASSIGVGVEQF
v_call: TRBV19
d_call: NA
clone_size: NA
j_call: TRBJ2-1

cdr3_aa: ASPPEAAQETQY
v_call: TRBV7-9
d_call: NA
clone_size: many
j_call: TRBJ2-5

cdr3_aa: ASSSRDRGARNQPQH
v_call: TRBV19
d_call: TRBD1
clone_size: NA
j_call: TRBJ1-5

cdr3_aa: ASSSQGFTEAF
v_call: TRBV6-2/TRBV6-3
d_call: TRBD1
clone_size: many
j_call: TRBJ1-1

cdr3_aa: ASSQGRDSSYEQY
v_call: TRBV3-1
d_call: TRBD1
clone_size: many
j_call: TRBJ2-7

cdr3_aa: ASSPRGMMAF
v_call: TRBV18
d_call: NA
clone_size: NA
j_call: TRBJ1-1

cdr3_aa: ASSLAGQGGTEAF
v_call: TRBV5-1
d_call: TRBD1
clone_size: few
j_call: TRBJ1-1

cdr3_aa: ASSLWGGLASYEQY
v_call: TRBV7-2
d_call: NA
clone_size: many
j_call: TRBJ2-7

cdr3_aa: ASSLITGNTIY
v_call: TRBV5-1
d_call: NA
clone_size: NA
j_call: TRBJ1-3

cdr3_aa: ASGSQDTEAF
v_call: TRBV12-5
d_call: NA
clone_size: many
j_call: TRBJ1-1

cdr3_aa: ASSQDHRGVANTQY
v_call: TRBV4-3
d_call: NA
clone_size: NA
j_call: TRBJ2-3

cdr3_aa: ASSQGAGGFRNQPQH
v_call: TRBV4-1
d_call: TRBD1
clone_size: many
j_call: TRBJ1-5

cdr3_aa: ASSRPGLRETQY
v_call: TRBV4-1
d_call: NA
clone_size: NA
j_call: TRBJ2-5

cdr3_aa: ASRLVQGEGNTGELF
v_call: TRBV6-2/TRBV6-3
d_call: TRBD1
clone_size: NA
j_call: TRBJ2-2

cdr3_aa: ASSQGEGEGQETQY
v_call: TRBV4-1
d_call: NA
clone_size: few
j_call: TRBJ2-5

cdr3_aa: ASSADRVYIDTQY
v_call: TRBV4-3
d_call: TRBD1
clone_size: few
j_call: TRBJ2-3

cdr3_aa: ASSQGNRETQY
v_call: TRBV4-1
d_call: NA
clone_size: NA
j_call: TRBJ2-5

cdr3_aa: SATWIGQYGYT
v_call: TRBV20-1
d_call: NA
clone_size: NA
j_call: TRBJ1-2